This T cell receptor (beta chain) was retrieved from a study of T cell responses to AZD1222 COVID-19 vaccine. Study as a whole: Investigators merged groups given second doses at roughly 4 or roughly 12 weeks. General observations from the study: Vaccine-associated CD4 TCRs ranged over spike, dominating at 160-218 and 743-854.

Using immunoSEQ multiplex PCR, the repertoire was profiled, and TCRdb retains in-frame clones only, with some absent. The table includes over 100,000 clones, 86% detected once. With V trimmed by 0 bases and J by 3 bases, 5 bases remained unmatched. This CDR3 contains 16 residues. Germline loops: CDR1 MNHEY, CDR2 SVGAGI. To note about this clone: Its cognate antigen is unknown.

The rearrangement joins TRBV6-5 to TRBJ2-7; TRBD2 matches at 10 bases. This specimen was peripheral blood, taken on day 0 of AZD1222 vaccination. The clonotype comes from an adult in good health. In nucleotides, the CDR3 is TGTGCCAGCAGTTACTCGAGAACTAGCGGGATCTACGAGCAGTACTTC. This codes for CASSYSRTSGIYEQYF.